The rows below give T cell receptor beta chains drawn from one sample of a study of blood T cell repertoires in COVID-19. Clones were sequenced by immunoSEQ multiplex PCR, and TCRdb holds only the in-frame ones, with some missing. In the table there are fewer than 110,000 clones, roughly 88% of which are singletons. Source material: peripheral blood. These TCRs come from a human donor in a cohort sampled during active COVID-19. Both conserved end residues are part of each CDR3. The D gene is left open where the match is weak. Only part of the rows carry a size: once, few, many, or a class if the clone is expanded.

13,TRBJ2-3,NA,NA,TRBV12-3/TRBV12-4,CASSLGGADTQYF,TGTGCCAGCAGTTTGGGGGGAGCAGATACGCAGTATTTT
21,TRBJ1-2,TRBD1,NA,TRBV3-1/TRBV3-2,CASSQGGSTGTGFLEPYGYTF,TGTGCCAGCAGCCAAGGGGGGTCTACCGGGACAGGGTTTCTGGAGCCGTATGGCTACACCTTC
15,TRBJ1-5,NA,NA,TRBV12-1,CASSPDRGLQQPQHF,TGTGCCAGCAGCCCTGACAGGGGGCTACAGCAGCCCCAGCATTTT
15,TRBJ2-1,TRBD2,once,TRBV2,CASSDSAGGGDEQFF,TGTGCCAGCAGTGATTCAGCGGGAGGTGGGGATGAGCAGTTCTTC
17,TRBJ1-3,NA,NA,TRBV30,CALRTHSPLNSGNTIYF,TGTGCCTTGAGGACTCATTCACCGCTCAACTCTGGAAACACCATATATTTT
17,TRBJ2-2,TRBD1,NA,TRBV4-1,CASSQDGQGAWTGELFF,TGCGCCAGCAGCCAAGACGGGCAGGGGGCGTGGACCGGGGAGCTGTTTTTT
15,TRBJ2-7,TRBD2,NA,TRBV7-3,CASSIQAGGPYEQYF,TGTGCCAGCAGCATTCAAGCGGGGGGGCCCTACGAGCAGTACTTC
16,TRBJ2-3,NA,NA,TRBV11-2,CASSLRGGRFTDTQYF,TGTGCCAGCAGCTTAAGGGGGGGGAGATTCACAGATACGCAGTATTTT
15,TRBJ2-1,NA,NA,TRBV6-5,CVSSPPWGVGNEQFF,TGTGTCAGCAGCCCACCTTGGGGGGTCGGCAATGAGCAGTTCTTC
15,TRBJ1-5,NA,NA,TRBV6-5,CASSYGRPGDQPQHF,TGTGCCAGCAGTTACGGGCGCCCAGGTGATCAGCCCCAGCATTTT
13,TRBJ1-1,NA,NA,TRBV6-5,CASRIQANTEAFF,TGTGCCAGCAGGATACAGGCGAACACTGAAGCTTTCTTT
16,TRBJ1-2,TRBD1,NA,TRBV28,CASSRAGTAPNYGYTF,TGTGCCAGCAGTCGGGCGGGGACAGCTCCTAACTATGGCTACACCTTC
15,TRBJ2-5,NA,NA,TRBV7-2,CASSLVADLGETQYF,TGTGCCAGCAGCTTAGTGGCGGACTTAGGGGAGACCCAGTACTTC
16,TRBJ2-2,TRBD2,NA,TRBV10-3,CAITEREGVGTGELFF,TGTGCCATCACTGAGCGGGAGGGGGTTGGGACCGGGGAGCTGTTTTTT
14,TRBJ1-2,NA,NA,TRBV6-5,CASSSGQGGYGYTF,TGTGCCAGCAGTTCGGGACAAGGGGGCTATGGCTACACCTTC
14,TRBJ2-4,NA,NA,TRBV5-4,CASSFDRWGDIQYF,TGTGCCAGCAGCTTTGACAGGTGGGGAGACATTCAGTACTTC
14,TRBJ1-1,NA,NA,TRBV6-5,CATRKPGLNTEAFF,TGTGCCACCAGGAAACCTGGCCTGAACACTGAAGCTTTCTTT
16,TRBJ2-3,NA,NA,TRBV5-1,CASSLEAGLHTDTQYF,TGCGCCAGCAGCTTGGAGGCAGGGCTTCACACAGATACGCAGTATTTT
18,TRBJ2-7,TRBD1,NA,TRBV3-1/TRBV3-2,CASSQKNHLQGMSYEQYF,TGTGCCAGCAGCCAAAAAAACCATCTACAGGGGATGTCCTACGAGCAGTACTTC
15,TRBJ2-2,TRBD1,NA,TRBV29-1,CSVVLGQGNTGELFF,TGCAGCGTTGTACTAGGACAGGGAAACACCGGGGAGCTGTTTTTT
15,TRBJ1-4,NA,NA,TRBV19,CASTSTHRAYEKLFF,TGTGCCAGTACCTCTACCCACAGGGCGTATGAAAAACTGTTTTTT
15,TRBJ2-3,TRBD1,NA,TRBV7-3,CASSPDRGYTDTQYF,TGTGCCAGCAGCCCCGACAGGGGTTACACAGATACGCAGTATTTT
17,TRBJ1-3,NA,NA,TRBV6-1,CASSESYGHASGNTIYF,TGTGCCAGCAGTGAATCCTACGGACACGCCTCTGGAAACACCATATATTTT
12,TRBJ2-7,NA,once,TRBV5-6,CASSPDSVEQYF,TGTGCCAGCAGCCCCGACTCCGTGGAGCAGTACTTC
15,TRBJ1-2,TRBD1,NA,TRBV4-3,CASSHIRDRVGGYTF,TGCGCCAGCAGCCATATCCGGGACAGGGTTGGCGGCTACACCTTC
15,TRBJ1-3,TRBD1,NA,TRBV5-1,CASSPQQGNGNTIYF,TGCGCCAGCAGCCCCCAACAGGGGAATGGAAACACCATATATTTT
18,TRBJ1-6,TRBD1,few,TRBV4-1,CASSQRTLQGINNSPLHF,TGCGCCAGCAGCCAACGGACGCTACAGGGGATCAATAATTCACCCCTCCACTTT
15,TRBJ1-2,TRBD1,NA,TRBV27,CASNTRQGPNYGYTF,TGTGCCAGCAACACCAGACAGGGGCCTAACTATGGCTACACCTTC
17,TRBJ2-3,TRBD2,NA,TRBV19,CASSTGLAGGSTDTQYF,TGTGCCAGTAGTACCGGACTAGCGGGGGGGAGCACAGATACGCAGTATTTT
18,TRBJ1-4,TRBD1,NA,TRBV7-2,CASSLEQGLGGSNEKLFF,TGTGCCAGCAGCTTAGAACAGGGGTTGGGAGGTAGTAATGAAAAACTGTTTTTT
11,TRBJ2-1,NA,NA,TRBV20-1,CSAGLFREQFF,TGCAGTGCTGGTCTCTTCAGGGAGCAGTTCTTC
15,TRBJ1-5,NA,NA,TRBV18,CASSDTGHPPQPQHF,TGTGCCAGCTCAGATACAGGGCACCCGCCTCAGCCCCAGCATTTT
15,TRBJ1-1,TRBD1,NA,TRBV7-9,CASSFLGQLNTEAFF,TGTGCCAGCAGTTTTCTGGGACAGTTGAACACTGAAGCTTTCTTT
12,TRBJ1-2,TRBD1,NA,TRBV30,CAWTTGNYGYTF,TGTGCCTGGACGACAGGGAACTATGGCTACACCTTC
14,TRBJ1-1,TRBD1,NA,TRBV5-1,CASSLDRGYSEAFF,TGCGCCAGCAGCCTGGACAGGGGGTATAGTGAAGCTTTCTTT
11,TRBJ1-1,NA,once,TRBV2,CASRTTTEAFF,TGTGCCAGCAGGACGACAACTGAAGCTTTCTTT
15,TRBJ2-1,TRBD2,NA,TRBV25-1,CASSLAGGHGNEQFF,TGTGCCAGCAGCCTAGCGGGAGGGCATGGCAATGAGCAGTTCTTC
17,TRBJ1-4,NA,NA,TRBV9,CASSVGNPPQTNEKLFF,TGTGCCAGCAGCGTAGGAAACCCTCCCCAGACTAATGAAAAACTGTTTTTT
14,TRBJ2-2,TRBD1,once,TRBV30,CAGDRGVDTGELFF,TGTGCCGGCGACAGGGGCGTAGACACCGGGGAGCTGTTTTTT
15,TRBJ2-5,TRBD2,NA,TRBV5-1,CASSRSTSGGETQYF,TGCGCCAGCAGCAGATCGACTAGCGGGGGGGAGACCCAGTACTTC
14,TRBJ1-1,NA,NA,TRBV27,CASRSSLENTEAFF,TGTGCCAGCAGGTCGTCCCTAGAGAACACTGAAGCTTTCTTT
20,TRBJ2-6,NA,NA,TRBV18,CASSPYPPPGLGSGANVLTF,TGTGCCAGCTCACCATATCCTCCCCCAGGGTTAGGCTCCGGGGCCAACGTCCTGACTTTC
15,TRBJ2-2,NA,NA,TRBV30,CAWHSGAKGTGELFF,TGTGCCTGGCACTCAGGGGCAAAGGGCACCGGGGAGCTGTTTTTT
14,TRBJ2-5,NA,NA,TRBV7-2,CASSLAGGWMTQYF,TGTGCCAGCAGCTTAGCGGGGGGATGGATGACCCAGTACTTC
15,TRBJ2-3,TRBD1,NA,TRBV6-5,CASTPRQGFTDTQYF,TGTGCCAGCACCCCCCGACAGGGTTTCACAGATACGCAGTATTTT
14,TRBJ2-5,NA,NA,TRBV5-1,CASSLGTAKETQYF,TGCGCCAGCAGCTTGGGGACAGCTAAAGAGACCCAGTACTTC
17,TRBJ1-2,NA,NA,TRBV27,CASSLSGGETLGRGYTF,TGTGCCAGCAGTTTATCGGGGGGGGAGACTTTGGGCAGGGGCTACACCTTC
16,TRBJ2-5,TRBD1,NA,TRBV5-4,CASSPRRTGVGETQYF,TGTGCCAGCAGCCCGAGGCGGACAGGGGTGGGAGAGACCCAGTACTTC
16,TRBJ1-1,NA,NA,TRBV7-9,CASSSPSDSVWTEAFF,TGTGCCAGCAGCTCCCCATCTGACAGCGTTTGGACTGAAGCTTTCTTT
15,TRBJ1-2,TRBD1,NA,TRBV27,CASTLTGGGFYGYTF,TGTGCCAGCACCTTGACAGGGGGCGGTTTCTATGGCTACACCTTC
15,TRBJ1-3,TRBD1,NA,TRBV30,CAWSAGTVSGNTIYF,TGTGCCTGGAGTGCCGGGACAGTCTCTGGAAACACCATATATTTT
15,TRBJ1-5,NA,NA,TRBV7-2,CASSVQGSSNQPQHF,TGTGCCAGCAGCGTACAGGGTTCGAGCAATCAGCCCCAGCATTTT
17,TRBJ1-5,TRBD1,NA,TRBV5-1,CASSVPPTRDRKLPQHF,TGCGCCAGCAGCGTCCCTCCGACCCGGGACAGGAAACTCCCCCAGCATTTT
16,TRBJ1-4,NA,NA,TRBV11-2,CASSQTPEGTNEKLFF,TGTGCCAGCAGCCAAACCCCGGAGGGGACTAATGAAAAACTGTTTTTT
14,TRBJ1-5,TRBD1,NA,TRBV6-2/TRBV6-3,CASSMDRGDQPQHF,TGTGCCAGCAGTATGGACAGGGGAGATCAGCCCCAGCATTTT
12,TRBJ2-5,NA,NA,TRBV19,CASGTRGETQYF,TGTGCCAGTGGAACTCGAGGAGAGACCCAGTACTTC
16,TRBJ1-2,NA,NA,TRBV9,CASSAYGTRANYGYTF,TGTGCCAGCAGCGCCTACGGGACAAGAGCTAACTATGGCTACACCTTC
14,TRBJ1-6,NA,NA,TRBV5-1,CASSFSGENSPLHF,TGCGCCAGCAGCTTTTCCGGTGAGAATTCACCCCTCCACTTT
13,TRBJ2-7,NA,NA,TRBV5-6,CASSPGRGYEQYF,TGTGCCAGCAGCCCCGGACGGGGCTACGAGCAGTACTTC